The next 9 T cell receptor beta chains were all read from a single sample in a study of T cells expressing NK-cell markers (TCRdb year 2020). Library method: 5' RACE. Sequenced on an Illumina HiSeq 2000. TCRdb reprocessed the public reads and reports one entry per CDR3 protein sequence, without DNA. The sample's table lists a count of roughly 180,000 distinct CDR3 sequences. Jointly, the top ten make up around 18% of the sample. The specimen sequenced was blood T cells: a sorted CD56 or NKG2C T cell subset, CD4+ or CD8+ T cells, or bulk PBMC T cells (not recorded which). These receptors all stem from a woman aged 18-70 years in good health.

This chain links TRBV6-1 with TRBJ2-1; TCRdb indicates TRBD1, and absent DNA this call remains unverified. Germline V gene data show CDR1 as MNHNS and CDR2 as SASEGT. This CDR3 region has 15 residues. CDR3 protein: CASSRTGSSYNEQFF.

V and J are TRBV20-1 and TRBJ2-2; the D call from TCRdb, TRBD1, cannot be confirmed without DNA. This CDR3 has 14 amino acids. The germline CDR1 and CDR2 sequences are DFQATT and SNEGSKA (reference sequence). The CDR3: CSAPGQANTGELFF.

The chain recombines TRBV5-1 with TRBJ2-2. CDR1 and CDR2 (germline): SGHRS, YFSETQ. The CDR3 sequence is 16 residues long. The CDR3 here is CASSLVSVRVSGELFF.

This sequence joins TRBV5-1 and TRBJ2-3; TCRdb proposes TRBD1, but this gene call is untestable without DNA. The CDR3 spans 16 residues. Germline V gives CDR1 SGHRS, CDR2 YFSETQ. The CDR3 sequence: CASSLAGGTRTDTQYF.

The chain uses TRBV18 and TRBJ2-2; TCRdb returns TRBD2, unconfirmable since there is no DNA. Per the germline V gene, CDR1 is KGHSH and CDR2 is LQKENI. The CDR3 runs 19 residues. The CDR3 here is CASSATGLAGIRHTGELFF.

The V call is TRBV2, the J call TRBJ2-1; the TCRdb call, TRBD1, lacks DNA for checking. The CDR3 consists of 14 residues. The germline CDR1 and CDR2 sequences are SNHLY and FYNNEI. The CDR3 spells CASMWDRGTGEQFF.

The chain combines TRBV7-7 with TRBJ2-1; the TCRdb call, TRBD1, lacks DNA for checking. This CDR3 has 15 amino acids. The germline V gene encodes CDR1 SSHAT and CDR2 FNYEAQ (reference sequence). CDR3 amino acids: CASSPGISSYNEQFF.

This chain joins TRBV10-3 and TRBJ2-3. The CDR3 length is 13 residues. The germline V gene has CDR1 ENHRY and CDR2 SYGVKD. The CDR3 spells CAISVEVTDTQYF.

The chain employs TRBV11-3 and TRBJ2-1; there is no DNA to check the TCRdb D call of TRBD2. The CDR3 length is 17 residues. From germline, CDR1 is SGHNT and CDR2 YENEEA. CDR3 sequence reads: CASSSPASGGGNNEQFF.